A selection of T cell receptor beta chains follows, all from one sample in a study of T cells in Graves' hyperthyroidism and ophthalmopathy. TCRdb reprocessed the multiplex PCR reads with MiXCR, giving one entry per CDR3 protein. This table holds about 200,000 distinct CDR3 sequences, less than 20% found once. The specimen sequenced was blood. Receptor source: a woman aged 50 to 60 with Graves' hyperthyroidism. The CDR3 runs from the conserved cysteine through the conserved F or W. A D gene is named only where the DNA matches it firmly. Some rows mark clone size as missing; the rest say once, few, many or name a class of expanded clone.

clone size	D gene	V gene	J gene	CDR3 protein	CDR3 DNA
many	.	TRBV30	TRBJ1-1	CAWSFRRIWTEAFF	TGTGCCTGGAGCTTCCGGAGGATTTGGACTGAAGCTTTCTTT
few	.	TRBV19	TRBJ1-3	CASSFIFDLSGNTIYF	TGTGCCAGTAGTTTCATCTTCGACCTGTCTGGAAACACCATATATTTT
few	.	TRBV19	TRBJ1-1	CASNAGLSTEAFF	TGTGCCAGTAACGCCGGCTTGAGCACTGAAGCTTTCTTT
many	TRBD1	TRBV27	TRBJ1-2	CASSRGTGQGVLRNYGYTF	TGTGCCAGCAGTAGGGGGACAGGACAGGGTGTATTAAGGAACTATGGCTACACCTTC
many	.	TRBV5-5	TRBJ1-2	CASSPGLFRAYGYTF	TGTGCCAGCAGCCCTGGACTATTCAGGGCCTATGGCTACACCTTC
.	.	TRBV28	TRBJ1-5	CASHTRNQPQHF	TGTGCCAGCCATACTCGCAATCAGCCCCAGCATTTT
.	.	TRBV12-3/TRBV12-4	TRBJ1-1	CASSSRTVLNTEAFF	TGTGCCAGCAGTTCGCGGACAGTACTGAACACTGAAGCTTTCTTT
.	TRBD2	TRBV11-2	TRBJ2-3	CASSRTQLAGGGDTQYF	TGTGCCAGCAGCCGAACACAACTAGCGGGAGGGGGAGATACGCAGTATTTT
.	TRBD2	TRBV20-1	TRBJ2-1	CSARPLAGRGEQFF	TGCAGTGCTAGACCACTAGCGGGAAGGGGTGAGCAGTTCTTC
.	.	TRBV11-2	TRBJ2-5	CASSFLGAGETQYF	TGTGCCAGCAGCTTTTTAGGGGCAGGAGAGACCCAGTACTTC
few	TRBD1	TRBV20-1	TRBJ2-7	CSAPTQAGGWDEQYF	TGCAGTGCTCCCACCCAGGCAGGGGGTTGGGACGAGCAGTACTTC
many	.	TRBV27	TRBJ2-5	CASSLRAGTQYF	TGTGCCAGCAGTTTACGTGCGGGTACCCAGTACTTC
many	.	TRBV25-1	TRBJ2-1	CASSEFGGEFYNEQFF	TGTGCCAGCAGTGAATTCGGCGGCGAATTCTACAATGAGCAGTTCTTC
.	TRBD2	TRBV28	TRBJ2-5	CASSRSGSRETQYF	TGTGCCAGCAGCCGTAGCGGGAGTCGAGAGACCCAGTACTTC
few	TRBD1	TRBV4-1	TRBJ2-5	CASSQGTGYGETQYF	TGCGCCAGCAGCCAGGGGACAGGGTATGGGGAGACCCAGTACTTC
.	.	TRBV30	TRBJ2-2	CAWSVGRLPGELFF	TGTGCCTGGAGTGTAGGCAGACTACCCGGGGAGCTGTTTTTT
.	.	TRBV27	TRBJ1-2	CASSLSAGAAANYGYTF	TGTGCCAGCAGTTTATCGGCCGGGGCCGCGGCAAACTATGGCTACACCTTC
.	TRBD2	TRBV28	TRBJ2-7	CASSLPSSGASYEQYF	TGTGCCAGCAGTTTACCGTCTAGCGGGGCCTCCTACGAGCAGTACTTC
many	.	TRBV15	TRBJ2-7	CATSRAGLRGGYEQYF	TGTGCCACCAGCAGAGCAGGGTTAAGGGGGGGGTACGAGCAGTACTTC
few	.	TRBV20-1	TRBJ2-7	CSARDLRAGVYEQYF	TGCAGTGCTAGAGATCTCCGAGCAGGGGTTTACGAGCAGTACTTC
.	.	TRBV12-3/TRBV12-4	TRBJ2-1	CASSLPGSHEQFF	TGTGCCAGCAGTTTGCCCGGTTCCCATGAGCAGTTCTTC
few	.	TRBV7-2	TRBJ2-2	CASSLARVGELFF	TGTGCCAGCAGCTTAGCGCGTGTCGGGGAGCTGTTTTTT
.	.	TRBV7-9	TRBJ2-4	CASSPRGEEKNIQYF	TGTGCCAGCAGCCCAAGGGGCGAGGAAAAAAACATTCAGTACTTC
.	TRBD1	TRBV30	TRBJ1-6	CAWTALYDRENSPLHF	TGTGCCTGGACCGCCTTATACGACAGGGAAAATTCACCCCTCCACTTT
many	.	TRBV11-2	TRBJ2-2	CASSLVRGGDGELFF	TGTGCCAGCAGCTTAGTGCGGGGAGGAGACGGGGAGCTGTTTTTT
many	.	TRBV7-9	TRBJ2-1	CASSPVTEEQFF	TGTGCCAGCAGCCCCGTGACTGAGGAGCAGTTCTTC
many	.	TRBV28	TRBJ1-1	CASSIIRGYGTEAFF	TGTGCCAGCAGTATCATAAGGGGTTATGGTACTGAAGCTTTCTTT
.	TRBD1	TRBV19	TRBJ1-2	CASAWGQQVLYGYTF	TGTGCCAGCGCTTGGGGACAGCAAGTTCTCTATGGCTACACCTTC
many	.	TRBV2	TRBJ1-1	CASSEVQVIDGGAFF	TGTGCCAGCAGTGAAGTGCAAGTTATCGACGGCGGAGCTTTCTTT
.	TRBD1	TRBV7-3	TRBJ2-7	CASSSDRVHEQYF	TGTGCCAGCAGCTCGGACAGGGTCCACGAGCAGTACTTC
many	.	TRBV12-3/TRBV12-4	TRBJ2-6	CASSLGANVLTF	TGTGCCAGCAGTCTTGGGGCCAACGTCCTGACTTTC
many	TRBD2	TRBV5-4	TRBJ2-3	CASSPGLGGPTSTDTQYF	TGTGCCAGCAGCCCGGGACTAGGAGGACCTACTAGCACAGATACGCAGTATTTT
many	.	TRBV5-5	TRBJ1-1	CASSLAAKRENTEAFF	TGTGCCAGCAGCTTGGCGGCTAAAAGGGAGAACACTGAAGCTTTCTTT
many	TRBD1	TRBV12-3/TRBV12-4	TRBJ1-1	CASSPRQGGNTEAFF	TGTGCCAGCAGTCCCAGACAGGGGGGTAACACTGAAGCTTTCTTT
many	.	TRBV7-8	TRBJ2-7	CASRDGRKTYEQYF	TGTGCCAGCAGGGACGGCCGGAAAACCTACGAGCAGTACTTC
many	.	TRBV11-3	TRBJ2-2	CASSSTGLGTGELFF	TGTGCCAGCAGCTCAACAGGTCTAGGCACCGGGGAGCTGTTTTTT
few	.	TRBV6-1	TRBJ1-6	CASGGDRNSPLHF	TGTGCCAGCGGCGGTGATCGGAATTCACCCCTCCACTTT
.	.	TRBV20-1	TRBJ1-4	CSARDRARGEKLFF	TGCAGTGCTAGAGACAGGGCACGAGGTGAAAAACTGTTTTTT
.	.	TRBV7-2	TRBJ2-7	CASSKRLVYEQYF	TGTGCCAGCAGCAAGAGACTAGTTTACGAGCAGTACTTC
many	TRBD2	TRBV27	TRBJ2-5	CASTRTSGRGETQYF	TGTGCCAGCACAAGGACTAGCGGGAGAGGAGAGACCCAGTACTTC
few	TRBD2	TRBV24-1	TRBJ2-1	CATSDLSSGRAYNEQFF	TGTGCCACCAGTGATTTGTCTAGCGGGAGGGCTTACAATGAGCAGTTCTTC
.	.	TRBV7-7	TRBJ2-3	CASSLLLVGDTQYF	TGTGCTAGCAGCTTGCTCCTAGTGGGAGATACGCAGTATTTT
.	TRBD1	TRBV9	TRBJ2-6	CASSVLSGQGKSGANVLTF	TGTGCCAGCAGCGTATTATCGGGACAGGGTAAATCTGGGGCCAACGTCCTGACTTTC
many	.	TRBV11-2	TRBJ2-1	CASSLDRPHHHEQFF	TGTGCCAGCAGCTTAGATCGGCCACACCACCATGAGCAGTTCTTC
few	TRBD2	TRBV6-5	TRBJ2-3	CASSYGTSGRTSTDTQYF	TGTGCCAGCAGTTACGGGACTAGCGGGAGGACTAGCACAGATACGCAGTATTTT
.	.	TRBV20-1	TRBJ1-4	CSASRATGEKLFF	TGCAGTGCTAGTAGGGCTACGGGGGAAAAACTGTTTTTT
many	TRBD2	TRBV27	TRBJ2-1	CASSPGGTSGYNEQFF	TGTGCCAGCAGTCCGGGGGGGACTAGCGGTTACAATGAGCAGTTCTTC
.	.	TRBV19	TRBJ2-6	CASSNAQQFGANVLTF	TGTGCCAGTAGTAACGCCCAACAGTTCGGGGCCAACGTCCTGACTTTC
many	TRBD1	TRBV20-1	TRBJ1-2	CSARLYSGTGIDYGYTF	TGCAGTGCTAGACTCTATTCCGGGACAGGGATAGACTATGGCTACACCTTC
.	.	TRBV27	TRBJ2-3	CASIGDTQYF	TGTGCCAGCATAGGGGATACGCAGTATTTT
.	.	TRBV28	TRBJ2-7	CASSFVSSYEQYF	TGTGCCAGTTCTTTCGTGAGCTCCTACGAGCAGTACTTC
few	.	TRBV6-1	TRBJ2-7	CASSEGQISYEQYF	TGTGCCAGCAGTGAAGGACAGATCTCCTACGAGCAGTACTTC
.	.	TRBV11-2	TRBJ2-5	CASSLQPRETQYF	TGTGCCAGCAGCTTACAACCCCGAGAGACCCAGTACTTC
few	TRBD2	TRBV4-2	TRBJ2-7	CASSQDLTSGRLDEQYF	TGTGCCAGCAGCCAAGACCTCACTAGCGGGAGGCTTGACGAGCAGTACTTC
once	TRBD1	TRBV5-6	TRBJ2-2	CASSPTEPGQGKFTNTGELFF	TGTGCCAGCAGTCCCACTGAGCCGGGACAGGGGAAGTTCACGAACACCGGGGAGCTGTTTTTT